The clone carrying this T cell receptor (beta chain) was found a few times. Its specificity is unknown. The data belong to a study of T cells in Graves' hyperthyroidism and ophthalmopathy. Study outcomes and limitations: Model output signaled ophthalmopathy a median roughly 6.5 months ahead of onset.

This CDR3 has 15 residues. V dropped 4 bases and J dropped 6; count of bases not matched to a gene: 8. Amplification of TCR beta CDR3 regions used RNA as the template. Researchers ran a first-round RT-PCR on the TCR CDR3 using the HTBI primer set. TCRdb itself ran the multiplex PCR reads through MiXCR, one entry per CDR3 protein. In the table there are some 800,000 distinct CDR3 sequences, 38% of which are singletons. Hyperthyroidism was newly diagnosed in patients aged 18 to 65 (duration under 2 months). Exclusion of patients followed from uncontrolled infection, other autoimmune disease, pregnancy or lactation.

The rearrangement uses TRBV12-3 or TRBV12-4 and TRBJ1-4; TRBD1 agrees at 7 bases. The sequencing input was blood. The origin of this receptor is a man in his late teens or twenties with Graves' hyperthyroidism. The CDR3 loop is CASSSRQGMDEKLFF. The DNA for the CDR3 is TGTGCCAGCAGTTCTAGACAGGGTATGGATGAAAAACTGTTTTTT.